This T cell receptor beta chain is from a study of T cells in Graves' hyperthyroidism and ophthalmopathy. Germline V gene sequence: CDR1 SQVTM, CDR2 ANQGSEA. Trimming pared 6 bases from V and 6 bases from J, leaving 11 bases between. The CDR3 consists of 11 residues. TCR beta CDR3 region amplification was performed from RNA transcripts. Primed by the HTBI set, a first-round RT-PCR was run on the TCR CDR3. TCRdb re-called the multiplex PCR reads through MiXCR, storing one row per CDR3 protein. Of about 700,000 distinct CDR3 sequences in the sample, nearly 45% were seen once. Many counts were recorded for this clonotype.

The sequenced sample was peripheral blood or thyroid tissue (not recorded which). The J gene is TRBJ1-2, the V gene TRBV29-1; possibly TRBD1 for D (6 bases). This clonotype was sampled from an adult man with Graves' disease, either hyperthyroidism or ophthalmopathy (not recorded which). DNA of the CDR3: TGCAGCGTGGCCAGGGGTCATGGCTACACCTTC. Translating it yields CSVARGHGYTF.